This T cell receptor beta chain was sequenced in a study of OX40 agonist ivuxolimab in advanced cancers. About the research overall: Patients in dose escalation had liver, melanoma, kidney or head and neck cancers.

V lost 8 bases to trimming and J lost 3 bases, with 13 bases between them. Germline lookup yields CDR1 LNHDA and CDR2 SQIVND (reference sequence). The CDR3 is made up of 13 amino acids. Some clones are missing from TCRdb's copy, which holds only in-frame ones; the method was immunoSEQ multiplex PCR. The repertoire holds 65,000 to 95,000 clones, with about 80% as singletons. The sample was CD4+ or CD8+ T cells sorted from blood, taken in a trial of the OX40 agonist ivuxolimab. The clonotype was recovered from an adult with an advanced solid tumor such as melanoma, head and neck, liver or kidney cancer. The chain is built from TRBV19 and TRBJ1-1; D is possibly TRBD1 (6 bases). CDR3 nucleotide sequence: TGTGCCAGTGGGGGCGCCGGGGACACTGAAGCTTTCTTT. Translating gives CASGGAGDTEAFF.